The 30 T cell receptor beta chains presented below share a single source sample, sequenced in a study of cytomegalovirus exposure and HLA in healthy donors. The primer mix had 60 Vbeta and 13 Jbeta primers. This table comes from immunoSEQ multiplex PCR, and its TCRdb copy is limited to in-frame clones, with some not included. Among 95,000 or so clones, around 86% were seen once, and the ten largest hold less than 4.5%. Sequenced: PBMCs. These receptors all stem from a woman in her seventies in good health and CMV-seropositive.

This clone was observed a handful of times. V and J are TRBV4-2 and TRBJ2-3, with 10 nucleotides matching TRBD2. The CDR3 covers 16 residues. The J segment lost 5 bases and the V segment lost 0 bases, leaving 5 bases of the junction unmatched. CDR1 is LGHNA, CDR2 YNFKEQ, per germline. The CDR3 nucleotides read TGTGCCAGCAGCCAAGACATAGCGGGAGGAGTAGATACGCAGTATTTT. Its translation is CASSQDIAGGVDTQYF.

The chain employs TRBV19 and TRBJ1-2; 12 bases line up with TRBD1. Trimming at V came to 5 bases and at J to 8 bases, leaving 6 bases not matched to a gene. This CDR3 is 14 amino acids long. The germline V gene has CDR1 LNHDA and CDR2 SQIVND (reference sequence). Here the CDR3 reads CASSGDRGHLGYTF. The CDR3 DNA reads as TGTGCCAGTAGTGGGGACAGGGGGCACCTCGGCTACACCTTC.

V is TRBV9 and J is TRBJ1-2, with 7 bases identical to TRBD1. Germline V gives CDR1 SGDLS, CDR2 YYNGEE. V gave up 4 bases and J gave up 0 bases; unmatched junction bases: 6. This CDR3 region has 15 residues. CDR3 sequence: CASSRDQGANYGYTF. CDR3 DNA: TGTGCCAGCAGCCGAGACCAGGGGGCTAACTATGGCTACACCTTC.

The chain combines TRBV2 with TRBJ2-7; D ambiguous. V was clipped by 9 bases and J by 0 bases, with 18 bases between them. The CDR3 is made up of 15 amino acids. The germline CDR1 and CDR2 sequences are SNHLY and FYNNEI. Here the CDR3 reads CASWSTVSSSYEQYF. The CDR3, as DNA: TGTGCCAGTTGGTCTACGGTCTCTTCCTCCTACGAGCAGTACTTC.

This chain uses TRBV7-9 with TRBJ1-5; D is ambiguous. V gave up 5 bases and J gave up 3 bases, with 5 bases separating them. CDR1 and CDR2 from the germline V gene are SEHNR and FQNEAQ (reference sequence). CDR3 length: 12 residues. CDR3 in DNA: TGTGCCAGCAGCGGCCCCAATCAGCCCCAGCATTTT. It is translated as CASSGPNQPQHF.

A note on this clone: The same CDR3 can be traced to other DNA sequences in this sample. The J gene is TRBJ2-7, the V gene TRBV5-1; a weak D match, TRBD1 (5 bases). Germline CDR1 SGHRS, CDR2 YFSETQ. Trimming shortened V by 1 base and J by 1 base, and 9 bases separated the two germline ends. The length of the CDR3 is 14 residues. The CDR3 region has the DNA TGCGCCAGCAGCTTGAGTGGGGCGTCCTACGAGCAGTACTTC. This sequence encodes CASSLSGASYEQYF.

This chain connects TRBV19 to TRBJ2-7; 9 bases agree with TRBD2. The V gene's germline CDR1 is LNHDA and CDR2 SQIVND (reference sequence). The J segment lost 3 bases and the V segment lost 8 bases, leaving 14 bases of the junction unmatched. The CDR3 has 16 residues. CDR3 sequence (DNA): TGTGCCAGTCAGCGAGCGGGAGGCCCCTCTTACTACGAGCAGTACTTC. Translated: CASQRAGGPSYYEQYF.

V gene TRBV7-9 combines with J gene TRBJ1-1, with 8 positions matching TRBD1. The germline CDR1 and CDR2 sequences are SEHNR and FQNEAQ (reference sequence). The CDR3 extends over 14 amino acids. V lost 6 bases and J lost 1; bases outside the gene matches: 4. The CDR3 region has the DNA TGTGCCAGCAGGCTAGACAGGGGGAACACTGAAGCTTTCTTT. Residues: CASRLDRGNTEAFF. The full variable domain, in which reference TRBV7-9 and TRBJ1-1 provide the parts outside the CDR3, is DTGVSQNPRHKITKRGQNVTFRCDPISEHNRLYWYRQTLGQGPEFLTYFQNEAQLEKSRLLSDRFSAERPKGSFSTLEIQRTEQGDSAMYLCASRLDRGNTEAFFGQGTRLTVV.

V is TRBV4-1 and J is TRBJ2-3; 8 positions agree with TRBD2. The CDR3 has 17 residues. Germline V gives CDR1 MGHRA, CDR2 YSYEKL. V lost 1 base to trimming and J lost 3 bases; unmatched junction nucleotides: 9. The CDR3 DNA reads TGCGCCAGCAGCCAAGTAAGTGCGGGAGGCTCGACAGATACGCAGTATTTT. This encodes CASSQVSAGGSTDTQYF.

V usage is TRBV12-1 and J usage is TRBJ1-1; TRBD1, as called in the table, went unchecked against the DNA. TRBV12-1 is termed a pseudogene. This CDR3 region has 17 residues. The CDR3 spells CASSPGTQLDQGTEAFF. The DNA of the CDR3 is TGTGCCAGCAGCCCCGGGACACAACTCGACCAGGGCACTGAAGCTTTCTTT.

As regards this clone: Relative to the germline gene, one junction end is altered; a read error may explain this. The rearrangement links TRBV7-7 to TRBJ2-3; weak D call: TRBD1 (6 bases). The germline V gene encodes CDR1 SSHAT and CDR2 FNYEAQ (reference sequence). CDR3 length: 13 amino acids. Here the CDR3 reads CASSLDRTDTQYF. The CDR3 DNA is TGTGCTAGCAGCTTAGACAGGACAGATACGCAGTATTTT.

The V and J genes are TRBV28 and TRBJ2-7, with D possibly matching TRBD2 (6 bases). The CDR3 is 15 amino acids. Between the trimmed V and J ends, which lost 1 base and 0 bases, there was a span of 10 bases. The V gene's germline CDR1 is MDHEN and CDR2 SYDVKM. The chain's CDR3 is CASSLFAGFSYEQYF. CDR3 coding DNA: TGTGCCAGCAGTTTATTCGCGGGGTTCTCCTACGAGCAGTACTTC.

Written as DNA, the CDR3 is TGCGCCAGCAGCTTGGCACAGGGGCAAGAGACCCAGTACTTC. Amino acid sequence: CASSLAQGQETQYF. J is TRBJ2-5 and V is TRBV5-1; 7 nucleotides align to TRBD1. The length of the CDR3 is 14 residues. The V segment lost 0 bases and the J segment 2 bases; nucleotides outside the gene matches: 1. Per the germline V gene, CDR1 is SGHRS and CDR2 is YFSETQ.

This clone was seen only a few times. The CDR3 DNA reads TGTGCCAGCAGTGAAAGGAGACCCACGACCACTGAAGCTTTCTTT. Protein product: CASSERRPTTTEAFF. V and J are TRBV6-1 and TRBJ1-1, with D unclear. V lost 2 bases and J 4 bases, leaving 14 bases between the germline ends. Germline V gives CDR1 MNHNS, CDR2 SASEGT. The CDR3 is made up of 15 amino acids.

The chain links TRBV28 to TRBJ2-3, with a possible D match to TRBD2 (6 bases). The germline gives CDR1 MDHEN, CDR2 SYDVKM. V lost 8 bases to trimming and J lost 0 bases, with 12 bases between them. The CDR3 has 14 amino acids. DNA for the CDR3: TGTGCCAGCTCGAATAGCGGTAGCACAGATACGCAGTATTTT. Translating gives CASSNSGSTDTQYF. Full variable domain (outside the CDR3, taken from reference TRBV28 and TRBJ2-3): DVKVTQSSRYLVKRTGEKVFLECVQDMDHENMFWYRQDPGLGLRLIYFSYDVKMKEKGDIPEGYSVSREKKERFSLILESASTNQTSMYLCASSNSGSTDTQYFGPGTRLTVL.

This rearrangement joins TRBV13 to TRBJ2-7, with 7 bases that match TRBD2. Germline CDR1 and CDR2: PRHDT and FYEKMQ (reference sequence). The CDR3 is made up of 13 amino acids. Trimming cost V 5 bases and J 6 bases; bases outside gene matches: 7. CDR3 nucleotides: TGTGCCAGCAGCGGGGGGACTAACTCCGAGCAGTACTTC. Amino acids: CASSGGTNSEQYF.

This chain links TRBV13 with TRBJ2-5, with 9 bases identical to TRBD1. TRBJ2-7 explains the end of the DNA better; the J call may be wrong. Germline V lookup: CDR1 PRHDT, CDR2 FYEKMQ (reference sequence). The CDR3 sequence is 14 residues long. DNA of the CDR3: TGTGCCAGCAGCTTCCGGACAGGGGACAACGAGCAGTACTTC. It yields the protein CASSFRTGDNEQYF.

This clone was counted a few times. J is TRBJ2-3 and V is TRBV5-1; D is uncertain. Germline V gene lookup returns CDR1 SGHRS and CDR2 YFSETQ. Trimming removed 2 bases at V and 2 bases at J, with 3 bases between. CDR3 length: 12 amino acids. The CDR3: CASSFLTDTQYF. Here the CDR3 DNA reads TGCGCCAGCAGCTTTCTCACAGATACGCAGTATTTT.

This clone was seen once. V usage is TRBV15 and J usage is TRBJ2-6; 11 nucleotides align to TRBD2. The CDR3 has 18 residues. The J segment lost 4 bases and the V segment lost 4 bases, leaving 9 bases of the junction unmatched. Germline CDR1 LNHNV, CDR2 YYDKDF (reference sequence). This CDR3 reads CATSTSSGRAGGANVLTF. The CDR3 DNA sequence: TGTGCCACCAGCACGAGTAGCGGGAGGGCCGGGGGGGCCAACGTCCTGACTTTC.

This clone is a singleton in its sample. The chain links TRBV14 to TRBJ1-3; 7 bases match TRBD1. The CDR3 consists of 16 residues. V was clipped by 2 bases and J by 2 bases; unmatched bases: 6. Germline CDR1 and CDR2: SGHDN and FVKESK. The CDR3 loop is CASSQRRQGTGNTIYF. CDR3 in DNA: TGTGCCAGCAGCCAAAGGCGACAGGGCACTGGAAACACCATATATTTT.

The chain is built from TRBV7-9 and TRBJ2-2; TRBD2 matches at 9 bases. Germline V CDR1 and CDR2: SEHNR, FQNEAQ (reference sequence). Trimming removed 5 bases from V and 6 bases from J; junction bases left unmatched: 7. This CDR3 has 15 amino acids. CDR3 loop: CASSIIAGVAGELFF. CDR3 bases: TGTGCCAGCAGCATTATAGCGGGAGTGGCCGGGGAGCTGTTTTTT.

As DNA, the CDR3 is TGTGCCAGCAGCTTCAGGGGTGCCTACGAGCAGTACTTC. Translating gives CASSFRGAYEQYF. V usage is TRBV7-9 and J usage is TRBJ2-7; the D gene is possibly TRBD1 (6 bases). The germline V gene has CDR1 SEHNR and CDR2 FQNEAQ (reference sequence). The CDR3 is 13 amino acids. Trimming left V 3 bases short and J 2 bases short, with 8 bases between.

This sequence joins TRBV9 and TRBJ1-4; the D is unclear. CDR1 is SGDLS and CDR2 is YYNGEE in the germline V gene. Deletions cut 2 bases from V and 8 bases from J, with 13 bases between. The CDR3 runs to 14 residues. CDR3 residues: CASSVPSSPEKLFF. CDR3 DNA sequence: TGTGCCAGCAGCGTGCCCTCGAGCCCCGAAAAACTGTTTTTT.

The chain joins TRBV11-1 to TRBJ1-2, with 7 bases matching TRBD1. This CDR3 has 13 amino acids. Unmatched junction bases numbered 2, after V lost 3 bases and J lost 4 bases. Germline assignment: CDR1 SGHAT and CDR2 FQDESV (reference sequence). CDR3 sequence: CASSFGTVYGYTF. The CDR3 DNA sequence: TGTGCCAGCAGCTTCGGGACAGTCTATGGCTACACCTTC.

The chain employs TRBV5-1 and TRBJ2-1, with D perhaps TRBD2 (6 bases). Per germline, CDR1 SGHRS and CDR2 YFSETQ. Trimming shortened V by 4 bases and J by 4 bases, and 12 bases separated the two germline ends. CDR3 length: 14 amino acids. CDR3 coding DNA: TGCGCCAGCAGCCGGGGGACCCTTTACAATGAGCAGTTCTTC. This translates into CASSRGTLYNEQFF. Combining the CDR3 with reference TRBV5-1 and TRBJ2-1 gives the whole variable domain KAGVTQTPRYLIKTRGQQVTLSCSPISGHRSVSWYQQTPGQGLQFLFEYFSETQRNKGNFPGRFSGRQFSNSRSEMNVSTLELGDSALYLCASSRGTLYNEQFFGPGTRLTVL.

The CDR3 DNA sequence: TGCGCCAGCAACCCTAGCGGGAGCACAGATACGCAGTATTTT. Translation gives CASNPSGSTDTQYF. V and J are TRBV5-1 and TRBJ2-3, with 8 bases matching TRBD2. V lost 6 bases, J lost 0 bases, and 3 bases stayed unmatched. The germline V gene has CDR1 SGHRS and CDR2 YFSETQ. CDR3 length equals 14 residues.

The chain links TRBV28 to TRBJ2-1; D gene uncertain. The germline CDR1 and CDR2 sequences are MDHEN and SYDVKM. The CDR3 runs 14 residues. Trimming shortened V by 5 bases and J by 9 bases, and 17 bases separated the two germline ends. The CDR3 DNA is TGTGCCAGCAGTATCCCCCGGGTCCGCCCTGAGCAGTTCTTC. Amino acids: CASSIPRVRPEQFF.

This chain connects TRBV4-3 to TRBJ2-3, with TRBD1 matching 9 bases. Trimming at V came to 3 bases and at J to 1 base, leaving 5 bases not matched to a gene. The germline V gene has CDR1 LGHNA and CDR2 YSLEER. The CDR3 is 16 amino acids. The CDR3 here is CASSQVQGAGTDTQYF. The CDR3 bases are TGCGCCAGCAGCCAGGTACAGGGGGCGGGCACAGATACGCAGTATTTT.

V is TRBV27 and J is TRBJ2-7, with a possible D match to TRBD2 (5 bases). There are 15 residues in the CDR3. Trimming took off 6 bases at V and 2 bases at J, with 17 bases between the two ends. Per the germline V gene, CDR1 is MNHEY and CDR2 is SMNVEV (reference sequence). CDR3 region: CASSRLLAAAYEQYF. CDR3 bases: TGTGCCAGCAGCCGTCTTCTAGCAGCCGCCTACGAGCAGTACTTC.

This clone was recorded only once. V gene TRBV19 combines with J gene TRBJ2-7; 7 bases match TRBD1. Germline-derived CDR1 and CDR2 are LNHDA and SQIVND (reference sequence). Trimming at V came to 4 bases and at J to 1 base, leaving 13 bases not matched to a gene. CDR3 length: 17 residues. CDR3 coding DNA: TGTGCCAGTAGTACCGCCACTGACAGGGAACTGTCCTACGAGCAGTACTTC. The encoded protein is CASSTATDRELSYEQYF.